The 27 T cell receptor beta chains below all came from one sample that was sequenced in a study of T-cell reconstitution after alpha-beta-depleted transplantation in children. Library preparation (for TCRbeta) was performed with unique molecular identifiers. TCRdb ran MiXCR on the PCR reads and lists one entry per CDR3 protein. The sample has 190,000 or so distinct CDR3 sequences; less than 8% are singletons. This specimen was PBMCs from the stem cell graft donor, taken from the stem cell graft. These TCRs come from a human donor who donated a stem cell graft to a child with Wiskott-Aldrich syndrome.

This clonotype was detected ten times or more. V gene TRBV5-1 combines with J gene TRBJ2-5; D is undetermined. The CDR3 is made up of 11 amino acids. The germline V gene encodes CDR1 SGHRS and CDR2 YFSETQ. The V end was cut by 5 bases, the J end by 3 bases, with 5 bases between. The CDR3 reads CASSFKETQYF. CDR3 coding DNA: TGCGCCAGCAGTTTTAAAGAGACCCAGTACTTC.

In this sample, this clonotype turned up many times. The rearrangement uses TRBV29-1 and TRBJ2-3; D call uncertain. The CDR3 covers 13 residues. Germline V CDR1 and CDR2: SQVTM, ANQGSEA. Trimming cost V 4 bases and J 0 bases, with 8 bases left between them. The CDR3 loop is CSVGAPSTDTQYF. The CDR3 bases are TGCAGCGTTGGGGCACCGAGCACAGATACGCAGTATTTT.

CDR3 loop: CASSSRDRVGLRRYEQYF. DNA for the CDR3: TGTGCCAGCAGCTCGCGGGACAGGGTGGGTTTACGCCGGTACGAGCAGTACTTC. V and J are TRBV11-2 and TRBJ2-7; 9 positions agree with TRBD1. Germline CDR1 reads SGHAT; CDR2 reads FQNNGV. CDR3 length: 18 amino acids. The ends lost 4 bases at V and 4 bases at J; junction bases unmatched: 17. Variable domain in full (rest from reference TRBV11-2 and TRBJ2-7): EAGVAQSPRYKIIEKRQSVAFWCNPISGHATLYWYQQILGQGPKLLIQFQNNGVVDDSQLPKDRFSAERLKGVDSTLKIQPAKLEDSAVYLCASSSRDRVGLRRYEQYFGPGTRLTVT.

There are a few counts of this clonotype. The chain is built from TRBV12-3 or TRBV12-4 and TRBJ2-3; 8 bases align to TRBD2. The trim removed 0 bases at V and 8 bases at J, leaving 7 bases unmatched. The CDR3 is 15 amino acids. DNA for the CDR3: TGTGCCAGCAGTTTAGCTAGCGGGGCCCCGAGTACGCAGTATTTT. Protein product: CASSLASGAPSTQYF.

In its sample, this clonotype was seen many times. This chain joins TRBV20-1 and TRBJ1-3; 7 positions match TRBD1. V was clipped by 5 bases and J by 2 bases; unmatched bases: 9. The germline CDR1 and CDR2 sequences are DFQATT and SNEGSKA (reference sequence). The CDR3 sequence is 15 residues long. The DNA for the CDR3 is TGCAGTGCTTCTCAGGGGGAGTTCGCTGGAAACACCATATATTTT. Translated, it gives CSASQGEFAGNTIYF.

This clonotype was found a few times. The chain employs TRBV7-9 and TRBJ2-1; 7 bases match TRBD2. The CDR3 extends over 12 amino acids. Germline CDR1 is SEHNR and CDR2 is FQNEAQ (reference sequence). The ends lost 1 base at V and 14 bases at J; junction bases unmatched: 5. CDR3 nucleotide sequence: TGTGCCAGCAGCTTAGTGCGGGGGACGGAGTTCTTC. Protein sequence: CASSLVRGTEFF.

The V and J genes are TRBV18 and TRBJ2-5; 7 nucleotides agree with TRBD2. The V and J ends lost 2 bases and 5 bases, in that order; junction bases with no gene match: 5. Germline V CDR1 and CDR2: KGHSH, LQKENI. This CDR3 comprises 14 residues. As DNA, the CDR3 is TGTGCCAGCTCACCAGTCGAGGGAGGGGAGACCCAGTACTTC. Translating gives CASSPVEGGETQYF.

This clonotype came up a few times. V usage is TRBV21-1 and J usage is TRBJ1-2; TRBD1, the D gene given by the table, was not confirmed from the DNA. TRBV21-1 is described as a pseudogene. CDR3 length: 14 amino acids. CDR3 region: CASGTGGKNYGYTF. The DNA of the CDR3 is TGTGCCAGCGGTACAGGGGGAAAGAACTATGGCTACACCTTC.

This clonotype has at least ten counts. This sequence joins TRBV28 and TRBJ1-1; 9 positions match TRBD1. The CDR3 contains 16 residues. Germline CDR1 is MDHEN and CDR2 is SYDVKM. V shed 5 bases and J 0 bases; nucleotides not matched to a gene: 7. In DNA, the CDR3 is TGTGCCAGCAGTCTCCCGGGACAGGGAATGAACACTGAAGCTTTCTTT. Protein: CASSLPGQGMNTEAFF.

This clonotype was seen a handful of times. The chain uses TRBV4-1 and TRBJ2-7; 8 bases fit TRBD2. J gave up 5 bases and V 4 bases, and 10 bases lay outside the gene matches. The CDR3 spans 15 residues. Germline V gene lookup returns CDR1 MGHRA and CDR2 YSYEKL. The CDR3 spells CASSPLDGGADEQYF. CDR3 nucleotides: TGCGCCAGCAGCCCCTTAGACGGGGGGGCGGACGAGCAGTACTTC.

The genes are TRBV27 and TRBJ2-7, with D tentatively TRBD2 (6 bases). This CDR3 has 17 residues. Germline V CDR1 and CDR2: MNHEY, SMNVEV (reference sequence). V gave up 1 base and J gave up 3 bases, with 19 bases separating them. The CDR3 sequence: CASSLLSKTKEGYEQYF. Here the CDR3 DNA reads TGTGCCAGCAGTTTATTATCAAAGACGAAGGAGGGCTACGAGCAGTACTTC.

In its sample, this clonotype was seen a few times. The genes are TRBV6-2 or TRBV6-3 and TRBJ2-1, with 12 positions matching TRBD1. The CDR3 sequence is 16 residues long. The germline CDR1 and CDR2 sequences are MNHEY and SVGEGT. Trimming took 6 bases from V and 8 from J; bases not matched to a gene: 11. CDR3: CASSWAGTGGQDEQFF. CDR3 in DNA: TGTGCCAGCAGCTGGGCCGGGACAGGGGGCCAGGATGAGCAGTTCTTC.

This clonotype was found a few times. J is TRBJ2-3 and V is TRBV5-1, with 10 bases aligning to TRBD2. V was clipped by 0 bases and J by 2 bases; unmatched bases: 9. The CDR3 has 18 residues. CDR1 SGHRS and CDR2 YFSETQ come from the germline V gene. The CDR3 DNA reads as TGCGCCAGCAGCTTGGTTTCTAGCGGGGGCCTAACCACAGATACGCAGTATTTT. Translation gives CASSLVSSGGLTTDTQYF. Together with reference TRBV5-1 and TRBJ2-3, the CDR3 gives the full variable domain: KAGVTQTPRYLIKTRGQQVTLSCSPISGHRSVSWYQQTPGQGLQFLFEYFSETQRNKGNFPGRFSGRQFSNSRSEMNVSTLELGDSALYLCASSLVSSGGLTTDTQYFGPGTRLTVL.

This clonotype has a handful of counts. The chain links TRBV5-4 to TRBJ2-7; perhaps TRBD1 as D (5 bases). Between the trimmed V and J ends, which lost 0 bases and 4 bases, there was a span of 11 bases. The CDR3 spans 14 residues. Germline V lookup: CDR1 SGHNT, CDR2 YYREEE (reference sequence). The CDR3 DNA follows: TGTGCCAGCAGCTTGGCTGGGGCGGTTTACGAGCAGTACTTC. It is translated as CASSLAGAVYEQYF. The variable domain in full, completed from reference TRBV5-4 and TRBJ2-7, reads ETGVTQSPTHLIKTRGQQVTLRCSSQSGHNTVSWYQQALGQGPQFIFQYYREEENGRGNFPPRFSGLQFPNYSSELNVNALELDDSALYLCASSLAGAVYEQYFGPGTRLTVT.

Many counts were recorded for this clonotype. This chain connects TRBV29-1 to TRBJ2-7; D tentatively reads TRBD1 or TRBD2 (5 bases each). CDR1 and CDR2 from the germline V gene are SQVTM and ANQGSEA. This CDR3 is 12 amino acids long. Trimming stripped 7 bases from V and 1 base from J, with 11 bases between. DNA of the CDR3: TGCAGCGCGGTGGGGGAATCCTACGAGCAGTACTTC. Protein product: CSAVGESYEQYF.

This clonotype was counted many times. This rearrangement joins TRBV7-9 to TRBJ2-5; TRBD1 aligns across 10 bases. The CDR3 has 16 amino acids. J gave up 5 bases and V 2 bases, and 8 bases lay outside the gene matches. The germline V gene encodes CDR1 SEHNR and CDR2 FQNEAQ (reference sequence). The CDR3 sequence is CASSLHMETGGETQYF. The CDR3 nucleotides read TGTGCCAGCAGCTTACATATGGAGACAGGGGGCGAGACCCAGTACTTC.

Ten or more counts support this clonotype. V gene TRBV29-1 combines with J gene TRBJ2-1; maybe TRBD1 (6 bases). The CDR3 totals 15 residues. Germline V gene lookup returns CDR1 SQVTM and CDR2 ANQGSEA. The germline V and J ends were trimmed by 0 bases and 2 bases, with 11 bases remaining between them. For the CDR3, the DNA is TGCAGCGTTGAAGATCCACAGGGTGCCTACAATGAGCAGTTCTTC. Its translation is CSVEDPQGAYNEQFF.

Ten or more counts support this clonotype. The V gene is TRBV6-5, the J gene TRBJ2-7; 7 bases agree with TRBD1. V shed 0 bases, J shed 5 bases, and the junction held 4 bases outside the gene matches. Per germline, CDR1 MNHEY and CDR2 SVGAGI. The CDR3 is 14 amino acids. The CDR3 spells CASSYSQGNNEQYF. The CDR3 DNA is TGTGCCAGCAGTTACTCACAGGGGAACAACGAGCAGTACTTC.

This clonotype showed up just a few times. CDR3 amino acids: CASSLPLGPGELFF. In DNA, the CDR3 is TGTGCCAGCAGCTTGCCCCTCGGGCCCGGGGAGCTGTTTTTT. V and J are TRBV7-9 and TRBJ2-2, with no clear D. The germline V gene encodes CDR1 SEHNR and CDR2 FQNEAQ (reference sequence). The CDR3 spans 14 residues. With 3 bases removed from V and 6 bases from J, the gap between germline ends came to 11 bases.

The chain is built from TRBV12-3 or TRBV12-4 and TRBJ2-7; 8 nucleotides agree with TRBD1. Trimming cost V 6 bases and J 1 base; bases outside gene matches: 17. The CDR3 is made up of 18 amino acids. DNA for the CDR3: TGTGCCAGCAGCCCCACTCTGACAGGGGTGATACGATCCTACGAGCAGTACTTC. It translates to CASSPTLTGVIRSYEQYF.

Many counts were recorded for this clonotype. V is TRBV7-2 and J is TRBJ2-1; TRBD2 aligns across 9 bases. Unmatched junction bases numbered 12, after V lost 5 bases and J lost 7 bases. This CDR3 is built from 16 residues. The germline V gene encodes CDR1 SGHTA and CDR2 FQGNSA. CDR3 DNA sequence: TGTGCCAGCAGCCTACATTTGCTAGCGGGGAGGAATGAGCAGTTCTTC. Its protein is CASSLHLLAGRNEQFF.

There are many counts of this clonotype. The chain carries TRBV28 and TRBJ2-1; D may be TRBD2 (5 bases). This CDR3 has 16 residues. Germline assignment: CDR1 MDHEN and CDR2 SYDVKM. V gave up 7 bases and J gave up 8 bases, with 24 bases separating them. The CDR3 bases are TGTGCCAGCAACAGCCCCATGCGGCCCGCCGGGGATGAGCAGTTCTTC. It specifies CASNSPMRPAGDEQFF.

Ten or more counts support this clonotype. V gene TRBV27 combines with J gene TRBJ1-2; TRBD1 agrees at 9 bases. The CDR3 extends over 19 amino acids. The V gene end was trimmed by 5 bases and the J gene end by 4 bases; junction bases not matched to a gene: 20. CDR1 MNHEY and CDR2 SMNVEV come from the germline V gene (reference sequence). The CDR3 sequence: CASSAKPELGTGLTYGYTF. CDR3 coding DNA: TGTGCCAGCAGTGCTAAGCCGGAGCTTGGGACAGGGCTTACCTATGGCTACACCTTC.

This clonotype was found many times. V and J are TRBV6-5 and TRBJ2-7; TRBD1 or TRBD2 may be the D gene (6 bases each). The germline CDR1 and CDR2 sequences are MNHEY and SVGAGI. CDR3 length: 14 residues. V was shortened by 8 bases and J by 3 bases, with 17 bases between the two germline ends. This chain's CDR3 is CASHGGLAIYEQYF. CDR3 sequence (DNA): TGTGCCAGCCATGGGGGGCTAGCCATCTACGAGCAGTACTTC.

In its sample, this clonotype was seen many times. The V call is TRBV29-1, the J call TRBJ1-2; D gene ambiguous. Trimming shortened V by 3 bases and J by 0 bases, and 5 bases separated the two germline ends. Germline-derived CDR1 and CDR2 are SQVTM and ANQGSEA. The length of the CDR3 is 12 residues. CDR3 loop: CSVDPANYGYTF. Written as DNA, the CDR3 is TGCAGCGTTGATCCAGCTAACTATGGCTACACCTTC.

This clonotype was recorded at least ten times. The rearrangement links TRBV20-1 to TRBJ2-1; possible D gene TRBD2, 6 bases. The length of the CDR3 is 11 residues. Germline V gives CDR1 DFQATT, CDR2 SNEGSKA (reference sequence). V was clipped by 5 bases and J by 12 bases, with 14 bases between them. The CDR3 sequence: CSAPVGGRQFF. DNA for the CDR3: TGCAGTGCTCCTGTTGGGGGGAGGCAGTTCTTC.

Many counts were recorded for this clonotype. This CDR3 is CSARDQTRESSYSYNEQFF. DNA for the CDR3: TGCAGTGCTAGAGATCAGACGCGGGAGTCATCCTACTCCTACAATGAGCAGTTCTTC. The chain couples TRBV20-1 to TRBJ2-1; 7 nucleotides align to TRBD2. The CDR3 has 19 amino acids. Germline-derived CDR1 and CDR2 are DFQATT and SNEGSKA (reference sequence). The V segment lost 0 bases and the J segment 0 bases; nucleotides outside the gene matches: 14.